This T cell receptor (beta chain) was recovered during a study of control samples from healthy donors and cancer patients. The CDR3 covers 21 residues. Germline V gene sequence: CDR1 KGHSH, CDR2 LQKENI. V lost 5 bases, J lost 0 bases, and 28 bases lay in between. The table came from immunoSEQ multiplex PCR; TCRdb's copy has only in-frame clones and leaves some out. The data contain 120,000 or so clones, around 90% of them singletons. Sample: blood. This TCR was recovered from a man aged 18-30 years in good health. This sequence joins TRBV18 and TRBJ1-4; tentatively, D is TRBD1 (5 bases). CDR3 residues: CASSSNRRDGAPVATNEKLFF. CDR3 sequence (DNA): TGTGCCAGCTCATCAAACCGCCGGGACGGCGCCCCGGTTGCAACTAATGAAAAACTGTTTTTT.